This TCR beta chain originates from a study of blood T cells in healthy people across ages. Together with a sample-barcoded 5' primer, a J-beta primer mix was included in a second PCR lasting about 7 to 11 cycles. From the 5' RACE reads, TCRdb called clonotypes with MiXCR, one entry per CDR3 protein. The table includes over a million distinct CDR3 sequences, around 59% detected once. Each individual donor underwent a draw of about 11 milliliters of peripheral blood. The V end lost 10 bases, the J end lost 5 bases, and 21 bases lay between the germline ends. The CDR3 loop spans 16 amino acids. The germline V gene has CDR1 MNHEY and CDR2 SVGAGI.

V is TRBV6-5 and J is TRBJ1-6; a possible D gene is TRBD1 (5 bases). Sequencing was carried out using blood. This TCR came from a man between 18 and 29 years old in good health. The CDR3 protein is CATAYRRTLDNSPLHF. CDR3 nucleotides: TGTGCCACCGCTTATAGACGGACACTGGATAATTCACCCCTCCACTTT.